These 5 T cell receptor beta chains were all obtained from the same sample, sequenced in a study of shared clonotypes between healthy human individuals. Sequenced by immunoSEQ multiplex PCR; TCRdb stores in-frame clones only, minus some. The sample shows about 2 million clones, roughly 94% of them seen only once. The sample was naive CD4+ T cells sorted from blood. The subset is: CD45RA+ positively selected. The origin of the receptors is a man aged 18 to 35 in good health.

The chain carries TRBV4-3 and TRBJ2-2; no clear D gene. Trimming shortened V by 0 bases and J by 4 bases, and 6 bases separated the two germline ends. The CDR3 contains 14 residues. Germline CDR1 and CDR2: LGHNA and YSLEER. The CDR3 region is CASSQEILTGELFF. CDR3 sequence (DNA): TGCGCCAGCAGCCAAGAAATCCTCACCGGGGAGCTGTTTTTT.

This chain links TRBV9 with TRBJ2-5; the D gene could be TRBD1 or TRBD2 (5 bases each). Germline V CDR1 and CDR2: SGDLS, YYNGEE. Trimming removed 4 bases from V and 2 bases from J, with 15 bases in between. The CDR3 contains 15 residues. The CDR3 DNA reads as TGTGCCAGCAGCCCTTATGTCGGGACGCAAGAGACCCAGTACTTC. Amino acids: CASSPYVGTQETQYF.

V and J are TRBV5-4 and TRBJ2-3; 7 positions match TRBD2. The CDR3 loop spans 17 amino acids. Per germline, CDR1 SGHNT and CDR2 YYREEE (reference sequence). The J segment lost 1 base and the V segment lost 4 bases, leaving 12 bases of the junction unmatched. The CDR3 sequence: CASSGKLAGGGTDTQYF. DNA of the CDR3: TGTGCCAGCAGCGGAAAACTAGCTGGGGGGGGCACAGATACGCAGTATTTT.

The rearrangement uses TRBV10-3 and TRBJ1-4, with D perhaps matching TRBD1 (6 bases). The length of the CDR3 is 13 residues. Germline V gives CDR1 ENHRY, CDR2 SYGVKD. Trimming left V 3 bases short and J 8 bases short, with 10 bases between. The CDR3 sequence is CAISETGQEKLFF. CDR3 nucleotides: TGTGCCATCAGTGAAACAGGGCAAGAAAAACTGTTTTTT.

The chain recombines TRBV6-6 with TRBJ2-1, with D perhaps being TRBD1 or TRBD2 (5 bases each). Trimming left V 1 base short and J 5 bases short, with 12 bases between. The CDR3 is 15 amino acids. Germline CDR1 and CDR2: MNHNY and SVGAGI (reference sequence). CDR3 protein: CASSYFAGTNNEQFF. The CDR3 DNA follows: TGTGCCAGCAGTTACTTTGCCGGGACCAACAATGAGCAGTTCTTC.